Below, 31 T cell receptor beta chains from the same sample are listed, as sequenced in a study of CD8+CD57+ T cells in acquired aplastic anemia. The patients chosen for sequencing had shown expansion of CD8+CD57+ cells (detected by flow cytometry). For CDR3 and TCR beta VDJ profiling, genomic DNA was the template used. TCRdb independently ran MiXCR on the reads; one entry per CDR3 protein. The top ten clones hold 15% to 20% of a sample with approximately 200,000 distinct CDR3 sequences, roughly 45% of them seen once. The source material was sorted CD4+, CD8+, or CD8+CD57+ T cells (not recorded which) from PBMCs. The receptors stem from a human donor with aplastic anemia.

The chain joins TRBV15 to TRBJ1-6, with D possibly TRBD1 on 5 matching bases. This CDR3 region has 15 residues. V was clipped by 0 bases and J by 6 bases, with 9 bases between them. Germline values: CDR1 LNHNV, CDR2 YYDKDF (reference sequence). The CDR3 DNA sequence: TGTGCCACCAGCAGAGATAAGGGGTTTAATTCACCCCTCCACTTT. Protein sequence: CATSRDKGFNSPLHF.

The sample holds many counts of this clonotype. J is TRBJ2-5 and V is TRBV9, with a possible D match to TRBD2 (7 bases). Germline values: CDR1 SGDLS, CDR2 YYNGEE. V was cut by 1 base and J by 1 base, with 8 bases left in between. There are 14 residues in the CDR3. CDR3 DNA: TGTGCCAGCAGCGTAAGGGGGGGCCAAGAGACCCAGTACTTC. Protein: CASSVRGGQETQYF.

The J gene is TRBJ2-1, the V gene TRBV2; the D gene could be TRBD1 or TRBD2 (6 bases each). The length of the CDR3 is 14 residues. Germline-derived CDR1 and CDR2 are SNHLY and FYNNEI. Trimming stripped 7 bases from V and 8 bases from J, with 18 bases between. This CDR3 is CASTPDWGADEQFF. The DNA of the CDR3 is TGTGCCAGCACGCCAGACTGGGGGGCCGATGAGCAGTTCTTC.

The genes are TRBV3-1 and TRBJ1-2, with 9 positions matching TRBD1. The V gene end was trimmed by 1 base and the J gene end by 5 bases; junction bases not matched to a gene: 8. Germline CDR1 LGHDT, CDR2 YNNKEL (reference sequence). The CDR3 sequence is 16 residues long. This CDR3 reads CASSQGTGGGPYGYTF. CDR3 nucleotides: TGTGCCAGCAGCCAAGGAACAGGGGGCGGTCCGTATGGCTACACCTTC.

Many counts were recorded for this clonotype. The chain links TRBV7-3 to TRBJ2-7, with 9 bases fitting TRBD2. This CDR3 has 15 residues. After removal of 1 base from V and 2 bases from J, the junction contained 3 bases not matched to a gene. The germline V gene has CDR1 SGHTA and CDR2 FQGTGA. The CDR3 DNA reads as TGTGCCAGCAGCTTAAGACTAGCGGTTACCTACGAGCAGTACTTC. Protein product: CASSLRLAVTYEQYF.

The J gene is TRBJ2-3, the V gene TRBV24-1; D might be TRBD2 (6 bases). CDR3 length equals 13 residues. The ends were cut back, 5 bases at V and 8 bases at J, with 13 bases in the middle. CDR1 is KGHDR, CDR2 SFDVKD, per germline. CDR3 nucleotides: TGTGCCACCAGTGTCGGAGGGTTCGGTACGCAGTATTTT. Amino acid sequence: CATSVGGFGTQYF.

Concerning this clonotype: A read error may explain this, as a much larger clone is one base away. Since the CDR3 does not end with the conserved phenylalanine or tryptophan, this likely comes from a read error. The CDR3 nucleotides are TGTGCCAGCAGTTTATCAGGGAACTATGGCTACACCCTC. Amino acid sequence: CASSLSGNYGYTL. This chain uses TRBV12-3 or TRBV12-4 with TRBJ1-2; a weak D match, TRBD1 (5 bases). The CDR3 is 13 residues long. Trimming removed 2 bases at V and 2 bases at J, with 6 bases between.

The V gene is TRBV29-1, the J gene TRBJ1-1; possibly TRBD1 for D (5 bases). Trimming took off 1 base at V and 1 base at J, with 7 bases between the two ends. From germline, CDR1 is SQVTM and CDR2 ANQGSEA. There are 13 residues in the CDR3. CDR3 sequence (DNA): TGCAGCGTTGAAGGGGGCTGGAACACTGAAGCTTTCTTT. Its protein is CSVEGGWNTEAFF. The whole variable domain, filled in from reference TRBV29-1 and TRBJ1-1, reads SAVISQKPSRDICQRGTSLTIQCQVDSQVTMMFWYRQQPGQSLTLIATANQGSEATYESGFVIDKFPISRPNLTFSTLTVSNMSPEDSSIYLCSVEGGWNTEAFFGQGTRLTVV.

The chain has TRBV19 and TRBJ1-4, with 9 bases identical to TRBD1. In germline, CDR1 is LNHDA, CDR2 SQIVND (reference sequence). The CDR3 consists of 13 residues. J gave up 8 bases and V 5 bases, and 3 bases lay outside the gene matches. CDR3 coding DNA: TGTGCCAGTAGTCAACAGGGGGCCGAAAAACTGTTTTTT. Its protein product is CASSQQGAEKLFF.

V gene TRBV10-3 combines with J gene TRBJ1-2, with unresolved D. V lost 2 bases, J lost 4 bases, and 8 bases lay in between. The CDR3 covers 13 residues. From germline, CDR1 is ENHRY and CDR2 SYGVKD. CDR3 DNA: TGTGCCATCAGTGAGGATACGATCTATGGCTACACCTTC. It encodes CAISEDTIYGYTF.

The V call is TRBV7-8, the J call TRBJ2-1; weak D call: TRBD2 (6 bases). The germline V gene encodes CDR1 SGHVS and CDR2 FQNEAQ. V lost 6 bases, J lost 4 bases, and 28 bases lay in between. The CDR3 covers 19 residues. CDR3 protein: CASSLRDSGVSASYNEQFF. The CDR3 DNA reads as TGTGCCAGCAGTCTCCGGGACTCCGGGGTGAGTGCTTCTTACAATGAGCAGTTCTTC.

The CDR3 loop is CASARSGVSDTQYF. For the CDR3, the DNA is TGTGCCAGCGCAAGATCAGGGGTCTCAGATACGCAGTATTTT. This chain joins TRBV12-3 or TRBV12-4 and TRBJ2-3, with D perhaps matching TRBD1 (6 bases). The ends were cut back, 8 bases at V and 4 bases at J, with 16 bases in the middle. There are 14 residues in the CDR3.

This clonotype was detected many times. J is TRBJ1-2 and V is TRBV6-6; 10 positions match TRBD1. The J segment lost 1 base and the V segment lost 8 bases, leaving 4 bases of the junction unmatched. The germline gives CDR1 MNHNY, CDR2 SVGAGI (reference sequence). CDR3 length: 14 amino acids. The CDR3 spells CASLRDRGNYGYTF. As DNA, the CDR3 is TGTGCCAGCCTCCGGGACAGGGGTAACTATGGCTACACCTTC.

Comment on this clonotype: The germline gene is not matched at one end of the junction; a read error may be the cause. This rearrangement joins TRBV7-9 to TRBJ1-4; tentative D call: TRBD1 (6 bases). The CDR3 covers 9 residues. The germline V gene encodes CDR1 SEHNR and CDR2 FQNEAQ (reference sequence). CDR3 nucleotides: TGTGCCAGCAGTTACTCGAGGGGGTTT. Residues: CASSYSRGF.

V and J are TRBV2 and TRBJ2-1, with D perhaps given as TRBD1 or TRBD2 (7 bases each). The CDR3 contains 14 residues. The V end was cut by 6 bases, the J end by 8 bases, with 17 bases between. Germline assignment: CDR1 SNHLY and CDR2 FYNNEI. The CDR3 sequence is CASSESRGRDEQFF. The CDR3 DNA sequence: TGTGCCAGCAGCGAGAGCAGGGGGAGGGATGAGCAGTTCTTC.

This clonotype was seen a few times. A much larger clone is a single base away; this may be a read error. Without the conserved terminal phenylalanine or tryptophan, this CDR3 likely stems from a read error. The J gene is TRBJ2-3, the V gene TRBV9; 7 nucleotides line up with TRBD1. V lost 0 bases to trimming and J lost 3 bases; unmatched junction nucleotides: 1. The CDR3 is 14 amino acids. Germline-derived CDR1 and CDR2 are SGDLS and YYNGEE. In nucleotides, the CDR3 is TGTGCCAGCAGCGTAGGACAGGGAACAGATACGCAGTATCTT. Residues: CASSVGQGTDTQYL.

This clonotype has just a few counts. The V and J genes are TRBV7-6 and TRBJ2-3, with a possible D match to TRBD2 (6 bases). Between the trimmed V and J ends, which lost 0 bases and 2 bases, there was a span of 9 bases. CDR1 is SGHVS, CDR2 FNYEAQ, per germline. This CDR3 is 15 amino acids long. The CDR3, as DNA: TGTGCCAGCAGCTTAGCGGGGGGAAACACAGATACGCAGTATTTT. Amino acid sequence: CASSLAGGNTDTQYF. Full variable domain (outside the CDR3, taken from reference TRBV7-6 and TRBJ2-3): GAGVSQSPRYKVTKRGQDVALRCDPISGHVSLYWYRQALGQGPEFLTYFNYEAQQDKSGLPNDRFSAERPEGSISTLTIQRTEQRDSAMYRCASSLAGGNTDTQYFGPGTRLTVL.

In this sample, this clonotype turned up many times. V is TRBV11-2 and J is TRBJ2-1, with 8 bases matching TRBD1. V dropped 3 bases and J dropped 4; count of bases not matched to a gene: 8. CDR3 length equals 16 residues. CDR1 is SGHAT and CDR2 is FQNNGV in the germline V gene. This CDR3 reads CASSFDRGPLYNEQFF. The CDR3 coding sequence is TGTGCCAGCAGCTTCGACAGGGGACCATTGTACAATGAGCAGTTCTTC.

This clonotype has just a few counts. The rearrangement uses TRBV3-1 and TRBJ2-2; D is unclear. The CDR3 is made up of 12 amino acids. CDR1 and CDR2 from the germline V gene are LGHDT and YNNKEL (reference sequence). Trimming cost V 0 bases and J 7 bases, with 3 bases left between them. In nucleotides, the CDR3 is TGTGCCAGCAGCCAAGATCTCGGGGAGCTGTTTTTT. Protein sequence: CASSQDLGELFF. The whole variable domain, remainder taken from reference TRBV3-1 and TRBJ2-2, is DTAVSQTPKYLVTQMGNDKSIKCEQNLGHDTMYWYKQDSKKFLKIMFSYNNKELIINETVPNRFSPKSPDKAHLNLHINSLELGDSAVYFCASSQDLGELFFGEGSRLTVL.

The chain combines TRBV7-9 with TRBJ2-1, with TRBD1 identical over 7 bases. Looked up from germline, CDR1 is SEHNR and CDR2 is FQNEAQ (reference sequence). The J segment lost 6 bases and the V segment lost 6 bases, leaving 2 bases of the junction unmatched. The CDR3 totals 12 residues. The CDR3 sequence is CASRPGGNEQFF. CDR3 DNA sequence: TGTGCCAGCAGGCCAGGGGGCAATGAGCAGTTCTTC.

CDR3 residues: CASSIELNSNQPQHF. The CDR3, as DNA: TGTGCCAGTAGTATAGAACTGAATAGCAATCAGCCCCAGCATTTT. The rearrangement links TRBV19 to TRBJ1-5; no definite D call. Germline V gene lookup returns CDR1 LNHDA and CDR2 SQIVND (reference sequence). V shed 0 bases and J shed 0 bases, with 6 bases lying between them. CDR3 length equals 15 residues.

This clonotype was recorded many times. The V and J genes are TRBV5-8 and TRBJ2-1; the D gene is possibly TRBD2 (5 bases). Trimming pared 3 bases from V and 9 bases from J, leaving 22 bases between. The CDR3 sequence is 16 residues long. Germline V gene lookup returns CDR1 SGHTS and CDR2 YDEGEE. The CDR3 loop reads CASSSSLGGGRAEQFF. CDR3 DNA: TGTGCCAGCAGCTCTTCCTTGGGTGGAGGCAGAGCTGAGCAGTTCTTC.

This chain joins TRBV20-1 and TRBJ2-7; D not resolved. This CDR3 region has 11 residues. The germline gives CDR1 DFQATT, CDR2 SNEGSKA (reference sequence). Trimming removed 1 base from V and 3 bases from J, with 4 bases in between. The CDR3 sequence: CSARGDYEQYF. The CDR3 nucleotides read TGCAGTGCTAGAGGGGACTACGAGCAGTACTTC.

V gene TRBV29-1 combines with J gene TRBJ2-7, with D possibly matching TRBD2 (7 bases). CDR3 length: 13 residues. Trimming cost V 7 bases and J 6 bases, with 19 bases left between them. Germline V gene data show CDR1 as SQVTM and CDR2 as ANQGSEA. CDR3 loop: CSGPRGGAGEQYF. The CDR3 DNA sequence: TGCAGCGGTCCTAGGGGGGGGGCGGGCGAGCAGTACTTC.

This clonotype was recorded many times. This rearrangement joins TRBV7-9 to TRBJ2-1, with a tentative D call TRBD1 (5 bases). Germline-derived CDR1 and CDR2 are SEHNR and FQNEAQ (reference sequence). The V gene lost 2 bases and the J gene lost 8 bases, with 7 bases spanning the gap. The CDR3 runs 12 residues. CDR3 loop: CASSLSRDEQFF. CDR3 DNA: TGTGCCAGCAGCTTATCCAGGGATGAGCAGTTCTTC. Using reference TRBV7-9 and TRBJ2-1 for the parts outside the CDR3, the full variable domain is DTGVSQNPRHKITKRGQNVTFRCDPISEHNRLYWYRQTLGQGPEFLTYFQNEAQLEKSRLLSDRFSAERPKGSFSTLEIQRTEQGDSAMYLCASSLSRDEQFFGPGTRLTVL.

V and J are TRBV9 and TRBJ1-5, with a possible D match to TRBD1 (5 bases). The CDR3 has 14 amino acids. V lost 0 bases and J lost 5, with 9 bases in between. The V gene's germline CDR1 is SGDLS and CDR2 YYNGEE. DNA for the CDR3: TGTGCCAGCAGCGTAGCTGGGGGGGATCAGCCCCAGCATTTT. Translating gives CASSVAGGDQPQHF.

This clonotype came up many times. V is TRBV5-1 and J is TRBJ2-2, with no clear D. The CDR3 consists of 13 residues. Germline assignment: CDR1 SGHRS and CDR2 YFSETQ. With 0 bases removed from V and 4 bases from J, the gap between germline ends came to 4 bases. Here the CDR3 DNA reads TGCGCCAGCAGCTTGGTCGGCACCGGGGAGCTGTTTTTT. This encodes CASSLVGTGELFF. The variable domain in full, completed from reference TRBV5-1 and TRBJ2-2, reads KAGVTQTPRYLIKTRGQQVTLSCSPISGHRSVSWYQQTPGQGLQFLFEYFSETQRNKGNFPGRFSGRQFSNSRSEMNVSTLELGDSALYLCASSLVGTGELFFGEGSRLTVL.

This clonotype showed up many times. The rearrangement uses TRBV2 and TRBJ2-3, with unresolved D. Per germline, CDR1 SNHLY and CDR2 FYNNEI. This CDR3 region has 15 residues. Trimming removed 5 bases from V and 2 bases from J, with 14 bases in between. The CDR3 coding sequence is TGTGCCAGCAGTTCAAGGTCCCGCTCCACAGATACGCAGTATTTT. It is translated as CASSSRSRSTDTQYF.

This clonotype turned up a few times. The chain uses TRBV12-3 or TRBV12-4 and TRBJ2-2; 10 nucleotides line up with TRBD1. Losses at the gene ends were 6 bases for V and 7 bases for J; bases not matched to a gene: 11. The CDR3 is 16 residues long. CDR3 sequence: CASRPWDRGHSGELFF. CDR3 nucleotide sequence: TGTGCCAGCAGACCTTGGGACAGGGGCCATAGCGGGGAGCTGTTTTTT.

The chain has TRBV20-1 and TRBJ1-2, with a tentative D call TRBD1 (6 bases). The CDR3 loop spans 14 amino acids. From germline, CDR1 is DFQATT and CDR2 SNEGSKA (reference sequence). V was pared by 3 bases and J by 3 bases, with 14 bases between. Written as DNA, the CDR3 is TGCAGTGCTAGGGATGGACAGCTCTACTATGGCTACACCTTC. Protein product: CSARDGQLYYGYTF.

At least ten counts were recorded for this clonotype. The chain couples TRBV12-3 or TRBV12-4 to TRBJ1-2, with D unresolved. Between the trimmed V and J ends, which lost 3 bases and 7 bases, there was a span of 12 bases. The CDR3 covers 13 residues. CDR3 sequence: CASSLDGQGGYTF. The CDR3 bases are TGTGCCAGCAGTTTGGACGGCCAAGGTGGCTACACCTTC.